This TCR beta chain was profiled in a study of brain metastases from non-small cell lung cancer. Produced via immunoSEQ multiplex PCR; TCRdb's table is partial and in-frame only. This table has about 2,700 clones, about 79% appearing once. Sequencing was done on a sample of primary lung tumor tissue. The source of this sequence is a donor aged 40 or older with non-small cell lung cancer.

As DNA, the CDR3 is TGTGCCAGCTCAATCCGGACAGGAGGTTACGAGCAGTACTTC. Its protein is CASSIRTGGYEQYF. The chain carries TRBV18 and TRBJ2-7, with 7 bases aligning to TRBD1. The V gene's germline CDR1 is KGHSH and CDR2 LQKENI. The length of the CDR3 is 14 residues. J lost 4 bases, V lost 5 bases, and 8 bases had no gene match.